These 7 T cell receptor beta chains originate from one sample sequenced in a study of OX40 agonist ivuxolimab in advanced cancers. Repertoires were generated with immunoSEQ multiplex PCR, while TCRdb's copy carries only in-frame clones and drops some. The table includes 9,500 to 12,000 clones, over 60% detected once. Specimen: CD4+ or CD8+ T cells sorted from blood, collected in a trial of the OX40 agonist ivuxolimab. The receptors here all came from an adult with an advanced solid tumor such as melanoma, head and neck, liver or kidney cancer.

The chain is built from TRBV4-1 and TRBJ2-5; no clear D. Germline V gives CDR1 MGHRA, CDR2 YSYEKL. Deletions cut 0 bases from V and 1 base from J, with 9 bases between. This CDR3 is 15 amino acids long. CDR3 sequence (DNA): TGCGCCAGCAGCCAAGATGGGCAGGCCCAAGAGACCCAGTACTTC. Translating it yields CASSQDGQAQETQYF.

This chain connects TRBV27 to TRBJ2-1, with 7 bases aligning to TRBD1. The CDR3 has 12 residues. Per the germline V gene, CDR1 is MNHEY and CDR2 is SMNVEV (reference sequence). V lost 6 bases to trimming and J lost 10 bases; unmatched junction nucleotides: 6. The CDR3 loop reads CASRKQGSEQFF. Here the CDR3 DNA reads TGTGCCAGCAGAAAACAGGGGTCGGAGCAGTTCTTC.

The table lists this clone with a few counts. CDR3 coding DNA: TGTGCCAGCAGTTTGGGACGAACCTACGAGCAGTACTTC. It encodes CASSLGRTYEQYF. J is TRBJ2-7 and V is TRBV27; D possibly matches TRBD1 or TRBD2 (5 bases each). Germline-derived CDR1 and CDR2 are MNHEY and SMNVEV (reference sequence). Trimming stripped 3 bases from V and 2 bases from J, with 8 bases between. This CDR3 comprises 13 residues.

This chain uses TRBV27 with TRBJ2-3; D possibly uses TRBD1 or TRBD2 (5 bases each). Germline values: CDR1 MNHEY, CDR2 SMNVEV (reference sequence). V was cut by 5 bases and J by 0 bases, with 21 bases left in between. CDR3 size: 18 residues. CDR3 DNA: TGTGCCAGCAGTCCCCGGGGAGACAGCCAGAGGAGCACAGATACGCAGTATTTT. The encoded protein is CASSPRGDSQRSTDTQYF.

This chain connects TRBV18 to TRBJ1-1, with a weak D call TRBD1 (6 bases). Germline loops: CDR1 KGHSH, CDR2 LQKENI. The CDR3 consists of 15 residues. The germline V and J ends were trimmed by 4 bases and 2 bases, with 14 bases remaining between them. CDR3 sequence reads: CASSQGGITNTEAFF. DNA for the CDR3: TGTGCCAGCTCACAGGGGGGGATAACCAACACTGAAGCTTTCTTT.

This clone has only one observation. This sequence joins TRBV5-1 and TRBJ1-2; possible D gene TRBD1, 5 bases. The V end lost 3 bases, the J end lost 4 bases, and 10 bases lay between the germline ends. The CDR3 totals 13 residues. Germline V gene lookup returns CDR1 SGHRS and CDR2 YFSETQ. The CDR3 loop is CASSSGKGYGYTF. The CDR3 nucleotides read TGCGCCAGCAGCTCAGGGAAGGGCTATGGCTACACCTTC.

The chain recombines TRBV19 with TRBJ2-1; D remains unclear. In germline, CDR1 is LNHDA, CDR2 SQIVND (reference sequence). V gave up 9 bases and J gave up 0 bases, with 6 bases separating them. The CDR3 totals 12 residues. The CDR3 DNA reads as TGTGCCAGCGGCCCCTCCTACAATGAGCAGTTCTTC. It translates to CASGPSYNEQFF. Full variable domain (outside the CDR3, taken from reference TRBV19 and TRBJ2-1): DGGITQSPKYLFRKEGQNVTLSCEQNLNHDAMYWYRQDPGQGLRLIYYSQIVNDFQKGDIAEGYSVSREKKESFPLTVTSAQKNPTAFYLCASGPSYNEQFFGPGTRLTVL.